The 30 T cell receptor beta chains below all came from one sample that was sequenced in a study of CD4 T cells in relation to SARS-CoV-2 and coronaviruses (dated by TCRdb to the early 2020s). Library preparation employed the immunoSEQ multiplex PCR assay. The immuneACCESS repertoire file appears here via TCRdb, limited to in-frame rearrangements. These files lack a portion of the clones; in checked studies, under half of the deficit traces to unresolved V genes, and the cause of the others is not known. Counted in this sample were almost 20,000 clones; approximately 82% of them appeared once. The top ten hold around 11% of the sample. The antigens of these receptors remain unknown. CD4+ T cells from unexposed donors were collected before the COVID-19 pandemic (2011-2018). Following 10 days of culture, the EasySep CD4+ T cell isolation kit was used to isolate CD4+ T cells. Specimen: CD4+ T cells from PBMCs, cultured in vitro. These TCRs come from a human donor in good health.

This clone was picked up a small number of times. The chain recombines TRBV3-1 (or the pseudogene TRBV3-2) with TRBJ2-7; 11 nucleotides align to TRBD2. Germline assignment: CDR1 LGHDT and CDR2 YNNKEL (reference sequence). This CDR3 has 15 amino acids. Unmatched junction bases numbered 1, after V lost 1 base and J lost 2 bases. In nucleotides, the CDR3 is TGTGCCAGCAGCCAAGGACTAGCGGGGACCTACGAGCAGTACTTC. Its protein product is CASSQGLAGTYEQYF.

The rearrangement links TRBV10-3 to TRBJ1-1; no firm D call. The CDR3 has 12 amino acids. Per the germline V gene, CDR1 is ENHRY and CDR2 is SYGVKD. Trimming pared 8 bases from V and 4 bases from J, leaving 11 bases between. The CDR3 spells CAIEGFGTEAFF. DNA of the CDR3: TGTGCCATCGAAGGGTTTGGCACTGAAGCTTTCTTT.

The rearrangement uses TRBV6-2 or TRBV6-3 and TRBJ1-1; D is perhaps TRBD1 (5 bases). V was pared by 2 bases and J by 7 bases, with 11 bases between. This CDR3 is 13 amino acids long. In germline, CDR1 is MNHEY, CDR2 SVGEGT. CDR3 coding DNA: TGTGCCAGCAGTTACGGCGTGGGGGGTGAAGCTTTCTTT. Translated: CASSYGVGGEAFF.

The gene calls are TRBV10-2 and TRBJ2-5; 8 nucleotides agree with TRBD2. V was pared by 6 bases and J by 1 base, with 1 base of the junction left unmatched. CDR1 is WSHSY, CDR2 SAAADI, per germline. The CDR3 length is 13 residues. The chain's CDR3 is CASRLAAQETQYF. The CDR3 DNA is TGCGCCAGCAGACTAGCGGCCCAAGAGACCCAGTACTTC.

V usage is TRBV5-1 and J usage is TRBJ2-3, with 9 bases fitting TRBD2. The germline gives CDR1 SGHRS, CDR2 YFSETQ. This CDR3 comprises 16 residues. V trimming: 0 bases; J trimming: 4 bases; junction bases outside the gene matches: 6. The CDR3 protein is CASSLAPAGGADTQYF. Written as DNA, the CDR3 is TGCGCCAGCAGCTTGGCCCCAGCGGGGGGTGCAGATACGCAGTATTTT.

This clone was detected only once. This chain uses TRBV7-8 with TRBJ1-2; no clear D. Trimming took off 1 base at V and 0 bases at J, with 9 bases between the two ends. The CDR3 runs 15 residues. Germline V gives CDR1 SGHVS, CDR2 FQNEAQ. The CDR3 DNA follows: TGTGCCAGCAGCTTAGAAGCGGCAACTAACTATGGCTACACCTTC. Translating it yields CASSLEAATNYGYTF.

The V and J genes are TRBV10-3 and TRBJ1-2; D uncertain. With 3 bases removed from V and 4 bases from J, the gap between germline ends came to 3 bases. CDR1 ENHRY and CDR2 SYGVKD come from the germline V gene. The CDR3 covers 11 residues. Written as DNA, the CDR3 is TGTGCCATCAGTGACCTCTATGGCTACACCTTC. Translating it yields CAISDLYGYTF.

The genes are TRBV3-1 (or the pseudogene TRBV3-2) and TRBJ1-5, with D perhaps TRBD1 (5 bases). CDR3 length: 16 amino acids. Germline CDR1 is LGHDT and CDR2 is YNNKEL (reference sequence). Between the trimmed V and J ends, which lost 0 bases and 3 bases, there was a span of 12 bases. The CDR3 bases are TGTGCCAGCAGCCAAGAAGGGAGGGGTTTCAATCAGCCCCAGCATTTT. It specifies CASSQEGRGFNQPQHF.

The rearrangement uses TRBV5-1 and TRBJ1-1, with D possibly matching TRBD1 (5 bases). Looked up from germline, CDR1 is SGHRS and CDR2 is YFSETQ. The CDR3 is 13 residues long. Trimming stripped 0 bases from V and 3 bases from J, with 6 bases between. As DNA, the CDR3 is TGCGCCAGCAGCTTGGCCAGGGACACTGAAGCTTTCTTT. This translates into CASSLARDTEAFF.

V and J are TRBV7-9 and TRBJ2-3; no definite D call. The V gene lost 3 bases and the J gene lost 2 bases, with 6 bases spanning the gap. The CDR3 consists of 13 residues. Germline lookup yields CDR1 SEHNR and CDR2 FQNEAQ (reference sequence). The CDR3 sequence: CASSLHLTDTQYF. The CDR3 nucleotides read TGTGCCAGCAGCTTGCACCTCACAGATACGCAGTATTTT.

The chain combines TRBV6-5 with TRBJ1-2; D is possibly TRBD1 (6 bases). The CDR3 has 14 amino acids. The V end was cut by 0 bases, the J end by 4 bases, with 9 bases between. The germline V gene has CDR1 MNHEY and CDR2 SVGAGI. The CDR3 bases are TGTGCCAGCAGTTACTCAAGGGGGACCTATGGCTACACCTTC. Translating it yields CASSYSRGTYGYTF.

This clone occurred once. This chain joins TRBV27 and TRBJ1-3; D might be TRBD1 (5 bases). This CDR3 region has 13 residues. The ends were cut back, 3 bases at V and 11 bases at J, with 14 bases in the middle. CDR1 is MNHEY, CDR2 SMNVEV, per germline (reference sequence). CDR3 protein: CASSLRGPNPIYF. The CDR3 DNA is TGTGCCAGCAGTTTGAGGGGACCCAACCCCATATATTTT.

This chain joins TRBV5-1 and TRBJ2-7; D gene uncertain. CDR3 size: 11 residues. Germline CDR1 SGHRS, CDR2 YFSETQ. Trimming left V 2 bases short and J 7 bases short, with 7 bases between. The CDR3 sequence: CASSLMEEQYF. CDR3 DNA: TGCGCCAGCAGCTTAATGGAAGAGCAGTACTTC.

The chain joins TRBV7-9 to TRBJ1-1, with 8 bases aligning to TRBD1. Germline-derived CDR1 and CDR2 are SEHNR and FQNEAQ (reference sequence). Unmatched junction bases numbered 6, after V lost 1 base and J lost 5 bases. CDR3 length equals 15 residues. CDR3 sequence: CASSLEPGGRTEAFF. CDR3 coding DNA: TGTGCCAGCAGCTTAGAGCCAGGGGGCAGGACTGAAGCTTTCTTT.

CDR3 DNA: TGTGCCAGCTCACAACCGACAGACGACAGGGGGCACACCATATATTTT. This codes for CASSQPTDDRGHTIYF. The chain is built from TRBV18 and TRBJ1-3, with 10 bases fitting TRBD1. The CDR3 covers 16 residues. V dropped 4 bases and J dropped 8; count of bases not matched to a gene: 11. CDR1 and CDR2 from the germline V gene are KGHSH and LQKENI.

The chain joins TRBV30 to TRBJ1-5; D is perhaps TRBD1 (5 bases). V shed 0 bases and J shed 2 bases, with 17 bases lying between them. Per the germline V gene, CDR1 is GTSNPN and CDR2 is SVGIG (reference sequence). The CDR3 sequence is 17 residues long. The CDR3 DNA reads as TGTGCCTGGAGTGTAAGGGGAGCAAGGGGCCGCAATCAGCCCCAGCATTTT. The encoded protein is CAWSVRGARGRNQPQHF.

This chain uses TRBV11-2 with TRBJ2-1; a possible D gene is TRBD2 (6 bases). V lost 2 bases, J lost 6 bases, and 14 bases lay in between. The CDR3 extends over 15 amino acids. The germline V gene has CDR1 SGHAT and CDR2 FQNNGV. CDR3 DNA sequence: TGTGCCAGCAGCTTATTCGGGGGTCGGGGCAATGAGCAGTTCTTC. Translation gives CASSLFGGRGNEQFF.

CDR3 sequence (DNA): TGTGCCAGCAGCAAAGTGCGGATGGGTCAGGGCAATGAGCAGTTCTTC. Residues: CASSKVRMGQGNEQFF. The gene calls are TRBV21-1 and TRBJ2-1; the table's D call TRBD1 went unverified against the DNA. TRBV21-1 counts as a pseudogene. The CDR3 has 16 residues.

The rearrangement links TRBV5-1 to TRBJ2-5; D call uncertain. V dropped 0 bases and J dropped 4 bases, with 4 bases sitting between them. Germline V gene sequence: CDR1 SGHRS, CDR2 YFSETQ. The CDR3 sequence is 12 residues long. The CDR3 region has the DNA TGCGCCAGCAGCTTGGAGGGAGAGACCCAGTACTTC. Its translation is CASSLEGETQYF. Full variable domain (outside the CDR3, taken from reference TRBV5-1 and TRBJ2-5): KAGVTQTPRYLIKTRGQQVTLSCSPISGHRSVSWYQQTPGQGLQFLFEYFSETQRNKGNFPGRFSGRQFSNSRSEMNVSTLELGDSALYLCASSLEGETQYFGPGTRLLVL.

This sequence joins TRBV6-4 and TRBJ1-3, with unresolved D. V was clipped by 3 bases and J by 0 bases, with 12 bases between them. This CDR3 comprises 16 residues. CDR1 and CDR2 from the germline V gene are MRHNA and SNTAGT. CDR3 amino acids: CASSESVGDSGNTIYF. CDR3 in DNA: TGTGCCAGCAGTGAAAGTGTCGGGGACTCTGGAAACACCATATATTTT.

The chain couples TRBV7-3 to TRBJ2-5; D gene unclear. Looked up from germline, CDR1 is SGHTA and CDR2 is FQGTGA. This CDR3 comprises 14 residues. The V end lost 1 base, the J end lost 5 bases, and 11 bases lay between the germline ends. The CDR3: CASSLMGGDETQYF. The CDR3 DNA follows: TGTGCCAGCAGCTTAATGGGCGGAGACGAGACCCAGTACTTC.

CDR3 coding DNA: TGTGCCAGCAGCCCAAAACGGGGGTACACAGATACGCAGTATTTT. This gives the protein CASSPKRGYTDTQYF. This chain uses TRBV11-3 with TRBJ2-3; D is perhaps TRBD2 (6 bases). This CDR3 region has 15 residues. Per the germline V gene, CDR1 is SGHNT and CDR2 is YENEEA. V lost 5 bases and J lost 2, with 14 bases in between.

This chain uses TRBV27 with TRBJ1-1, with TRBD1 identical over 9 bases. Per the germline V gene, CDR1 is MNHEY and CDR2 is SMNVEV (reference sequence). This CDR3 has 17 residues. Trimming took 6 bases from V and 0 from J; bases not matched to a gene: 11. The CDR3 reads CASSPGTGYSMNTEAFF. CDR3 bases: TGTGCCAGCAGCCCCGGGACAGGGTACAGTATGAACACTGAAGCTTTCTTT.

The V gene is TRBV10-1, the J gene TRBJ1-1, with D possibly being TRBD1 (6 bases). Deletions cut 3 bases from V and 4 bases from J, with 12 bases between. Per the germline V gene, CDR1 is WNHNN and CDR2 is SYGVQD (reference sequence). The CDR3 totals 14 residues. The CDR3 nucleotides are TGCGCCAGCAGTGACAGGGGCTCGGGCACTGAAGCTTTCTTT. Its protein product is CASSDRGSGTEAFF.

This clone was counted once. The chain couples TRBV7-2 to TRBJ2-1; a weak D match, TRBD2 (5 bases). Trimming stripped 5 bases from V and 6 bases from J, with 17 bases between. The CDR3 has 15 residues. CDR1 SGHTA and CDR2 FQGNSA come from the germline V gene. In DNA, the CDR3 is TGTGCCAGCAGCCCCCCTGAAGGTAGCGCCAATGAGCAGTTCTTC. Amino acid sequence: CASSPPEGSANEQFF.

This chain uses TRBV6-1 with TRBJ2-1, with D unresolved. CDR1 MNHNS and CDR2 SASEGT come from the germline V gene. The V gene lost 1 base and the J gene lost 4 bases, with 2 bases spanning the gap. The CDR3 extends over 12 amino acids. In nucleotides, the CDR3 is TGTGCCAGCAGTGAAGGATACAATGAGCAGTTCTTC. This sequence encodes CASSEGYNEQFF.

The rearrangement links TRBV5-6 to TRBJ1-6; TRBD1 matches at 9 bases. Unmatched junction bases numbered 9, after V lost 4 bases and J lost 7 bases. This CDR3 region has 16 residues. Germline assignment: CDR1 SGHDT and CDR2 YYEEEE. The CDR3 bases are TGTGCCAGCAGCGAAGGGACAGGGTCTCGCAATTCACCCCTCCACTTT. Protein sequence: CASSEGTGSRNSPLHF.

The rearrangement uses TRBV25-1 and TRBJ2-7; the D gene is possibly TRBD2 (5 bases). The CDR3 contains 12 residues. CDR1 and CDR2 from the germline V gene are MGHDK and SYGVNS. V dropped 6 bases and J dropped 7 bases, with 13 bases sitting between them. The CDR3: CASRAFSEEQYF. The CDR3 DNA follows: TGTGCCAGCAGGGCTTTTAGCGAGGAGCAGTACTTC.

The V call is TRBV10-3, the J call TRBJ2-2, with unresolved D. The V and J ends lost 8 bases and 1 base respectively, with 11 bases between them. Germline lookup yields CDR1 ENHRY and CDR2 SYGVKD. The CDR3 has 14 residues. The CDR3 nucleotides are TGTGCCATCCGTGGGGAAGGGAACACCGGGGAGCTGTTTTTT. This encodes CAIRGEGNTGELFF.

The chain joins TRBV2 to TRBJ2-5; 10 bases are a match to TRBD2. The length of the CDR3 is 17 residues. Trimming removed 0 bases from V and 3 bases from J; junction bases left unmatched: 7. The germline V gene encodes CDR1 SNHLY and CDR2 FYNNEI. Here the CDR3 reads CASSEARSGGRKETQYF. The CDR3, as DNA: TGTGCCAGCAGTGAAGCGCGTAGCGGGGGGCGAAAAGAGACCCAGTACTTC.